The source of this T cell receptor beta chain is a study of circulating and synovial CD4+ cells in juvenile arthritis. Generated by immunoSEQ multiplex PCR, the TCRdb table keeps only in-frame clones and is missing some. The sample holds 39,000 or so clones, approximately 94% seen once. Germline CDR1 and CDR2: MNHEY and SMNVEV (reference sequence). Trimming removed 2 bases from V and 5 bases from J, with 15 bases in between. This CDR3 is built from 15 residues. The clonotype was recovered from a human donor with juvenile idiopathic arthritis. The V call is TRBV27, the J call TRBJ1-2, with D unclear. Material: CD4+ T cells from blood. CDR3: CASSLRGGVKYGYTF. Written as DNA, the CDR3 is TGTGCCAGCAGTTTACGGGGTGGAGTTAAGTATGGCTACACCTTC.